This TCR beta chain originates from a study of shared clonotypes between healthy human individuals. General study findings and limits: Even with large depth, rarefaction showed that sorted-subset sequencing was incomplete. Compared with clonotypes that all four donors shared, non-shared clonotypes had lower generation probabilities.

Each sorted subset replicate got 200 ng genomic DNA, roughly 30,000 genomes. This table comes from immunoSEQ multiplex PCR, and its TCRdb copy is limited to in-frame clones, with some not included. There are approximately 2.5 million clones in the sample; around nine tenths occur only once, and 0.14% lies in the top ten. Division of CD4+ cells produced a CD45RA+ naive subset and a CD45RA-negative memory subset. Germline V gene lookup returns CDR1 KGHSH and CDR2 LQKENI. The CDR3 extends over 12 amino acids. Trimming stripped 4 bases from V and 3 bases from J, with 3 bases between. This clone occurred once. No antigen is known for it. Other DNA sequences in the same sample also yield this CDR3.

The receptor comes from a man between 18 and 29 years old in good health. The chain recombines TRBV18 with TRBJ2-2, with unresolved D. Sequencing was carried out using naive CD4+ T cells sorted from blood. This sample's subset: CD45RA+ positively selected. CDR3 loop: CASSHYTGELFF. CDR3 nucleotides: TGTGCCAGCTCACACTACACCGGGGAGCTGTTTTTT.